Each of the 4 T cell receptor beta chains below was sequenced from the same sample in a study of early T cells in non-severe SARS-CoV-2 infection. TCRdb passed the 5' RACE reads through MiXCR, listing each CDR3 protein once. The sample lists tens of thousands of distinct CDR3 sequences, roughly 12% seen once, with more than 4.5% in the top ten. Sequenced material: whole blood. All receptors come from an adult who was a healthcare worker with PCR-confirmed SARS-CoV-2 infection or an uninfected control (not recorded which).

The CDR3 nucleotides are TGTGCCAGCAGCCTGGACATCTATCAGCCCCAGCATTTT. Amino acid sequence: CASSLDIYQPQHF. The chain employs TRBV3-1 and TRBJ1-5, with D maybe TRBD1 (5 bases). Trimming took 4 bases from V and 5 from J, leaving 9 bases between them. The CDR3 is 13 residues long. Germline V gives CDR1 LGHDT, CDR2 YNNKEL (reference sequence).

This clonotype turned up a few times. The chain employs TRBV29-1 and TRBJ2-7, with 7 bases matching TRBD2. Trimming took 6 bases from V and 0 from J; bases not matched to a gene: 14. CDR3 length: 16 amino acids. In germline, CDR1 is SQVTM, CDR2 ANQGSEA. The DNA for the CDR3 is TGCAGCGTGGCCGGGACGTTAGCGGGTTCCTCCTACGAGCAGTACTTC. Its protein is CSVAGTLAGSSYEQYF.

The chain uses TRBV19 and TRBJ2-1; no firm D call. V lost 6 bases, J lost 9 bases, and 18 bases lay in between. CDR1 is LNHDA, CDR2 SQIVND, per germline (reference sequence). The CDR3 sequence is 14 residues long. CDR3 coding DNA: TGTGCCAGTAGCCGAAGTGGGGTAGGGCTTGAGCAGTTCTTC. It specifies CASSRSGVGLEQFF.

This chain links TRBV4-2 with TRBJ1-5; possibly TRBD1 for D (6 bases). CDR1 is LGHNA and CDR2 is YNFKEQ in the germline V gene. V lost 3 bases and J lost 3, with 15 bases in between. The CDR3 loop spans 16 amino acids. CDR3 in amino acids: CASSQSVRQDNQPQHF. The CDR3 DNA reads TGTGCCAGCAGCCAGTCAGTTCGACAGGACAATCAGCCCCAGCATTTT.